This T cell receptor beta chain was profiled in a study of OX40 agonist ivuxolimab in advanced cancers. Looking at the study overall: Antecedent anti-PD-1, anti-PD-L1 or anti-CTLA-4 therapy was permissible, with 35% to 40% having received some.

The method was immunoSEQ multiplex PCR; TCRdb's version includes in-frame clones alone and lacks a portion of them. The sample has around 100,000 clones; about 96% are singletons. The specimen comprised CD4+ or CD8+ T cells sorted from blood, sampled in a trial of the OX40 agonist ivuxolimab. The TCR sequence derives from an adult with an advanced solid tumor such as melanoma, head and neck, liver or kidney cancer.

CDR3 in DNA: TGCGCCAGCAGCCAAGTGATGGGGTCGGCAGGGGGGTACGAGCAGTACTTC. Residues: CASSQVMGSAGGYEQYF. The chain uses TRBV4-1 and TRBJ2-7; possible D gene TRBD1, 7 bases. Germline lookup yields CDR1 MGHRA and CDR2 YSYEKL. Trimming cost V 1 base and J 4 bases, with 20 bases left between them. This CDR3 comprises 17 residues.